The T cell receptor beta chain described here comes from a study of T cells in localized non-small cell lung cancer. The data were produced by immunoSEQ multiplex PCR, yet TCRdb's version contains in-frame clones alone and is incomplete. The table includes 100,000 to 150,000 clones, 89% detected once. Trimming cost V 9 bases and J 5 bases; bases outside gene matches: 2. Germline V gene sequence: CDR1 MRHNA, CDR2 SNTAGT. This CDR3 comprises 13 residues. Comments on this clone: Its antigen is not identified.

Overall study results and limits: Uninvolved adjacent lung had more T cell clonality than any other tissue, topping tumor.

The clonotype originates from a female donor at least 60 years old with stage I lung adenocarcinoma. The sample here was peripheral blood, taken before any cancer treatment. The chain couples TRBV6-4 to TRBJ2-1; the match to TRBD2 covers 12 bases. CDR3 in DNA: TGTGCCAGTTCTAGCGGGAGGGACAATGAGCAGTTCTTC. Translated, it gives CASSSGRDNEQFF.